This T cell receptor beta chain was captured by sequencing in a study of T cell changes during pregnancy in multiple sclerosis (dated by TCRdb to between 2017 and 2020). Background on the whole study: The study looked at changes in the T cell repertoire across pregnancy in women with multiple sclerosis.

The germline V gene supplies CDR1 SGDLS and CDR2 YYNGEE. From the cysteine up to the phenylalanine, the CDR3 has a length of 14 residues. This entry keeps only the CDR3 DNA: 42 bases, framed from base 1. This clone was seen just once. Its antigen is not yet known. At one end, the junction sequence differs from germline, possibly due to a read error. The protocol used for the library was the immunoSEQ multiplex PCR assay. What TCRdb holds here is the immuneACCESS table cut down to in-frame rearrangements. Part of the clones is not present; checked against another copy, under half of the missing clones reflect an unresolved V gene, and the others are unexplained. For this sample the table gives about 38,000 clones, of which 92% were detected only once. The ten largest clonotypes hold approximately 5% of the sample.

The chain joins TRBV9 to TRBJ2-7; 11 middle bases align to TRBD2. The TCR comes from a female donor with multiple sclerosis, enrolled in a pregnancy study. The sample consisted of CD8+ T cells from peripheral blood mononuclear cells, taken in the third trimester of pregnancy. DNA sequence: TGTGCCAGCAGCGTCGGGACTAGCGGCTTCTTGAAGGACTTC. Its protein product is CASSVGTSGFLKDF. Joined to the reference TRBV9 and TRBJ2-7 proteins, this CDR3 gives the full variable domain: DSGVTQTPKHLITATGQRVTLRCSPRSGDLSVYWYQQSLDQGLQFLIQYYNGEERAKGNILERFSAQQFPDLHSELNLSSLELGDSALYFCASSVGTSGFLKDFGPGTRLTVT.